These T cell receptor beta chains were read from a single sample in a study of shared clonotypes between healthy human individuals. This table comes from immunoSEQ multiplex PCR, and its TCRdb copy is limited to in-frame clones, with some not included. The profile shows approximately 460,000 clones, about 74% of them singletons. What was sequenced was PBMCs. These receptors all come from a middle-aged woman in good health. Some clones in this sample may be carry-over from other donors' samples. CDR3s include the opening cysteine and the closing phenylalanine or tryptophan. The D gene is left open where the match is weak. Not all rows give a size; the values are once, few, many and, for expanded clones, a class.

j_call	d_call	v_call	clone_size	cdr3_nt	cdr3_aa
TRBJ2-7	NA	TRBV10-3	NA	TGTGCCATCAGTGGTAGCCTACGAACACTCCTGTACTTC	CAISGSLRTLLYF
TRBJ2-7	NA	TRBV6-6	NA	TGTGCCAGCAGTTACTCAGGTCCCTACGAGCAGTACTTC	CASSYSGPYEQYF
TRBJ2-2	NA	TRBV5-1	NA	TGCGCCAGCAGCCCCACTAGCTTTAACACCGGGGAGCTGTTTTTT	CASSPTSFNTGELFF
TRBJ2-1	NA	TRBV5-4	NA	TGTGCCAGCAGCTTGGGAGGGTACAATGAGCAGTTCTTC	CASSLGGYNEQFF
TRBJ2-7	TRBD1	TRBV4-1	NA	TGCGCCAGCAGCCAAGTGGACAGGGGTTTCGAGCAGTACTTC	CASSQVDRGFEQYF
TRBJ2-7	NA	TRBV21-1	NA	TGTGCCAGCGGCCCCCGAGGAAGGGACCTTCCCTACGAGCAGTACTTC	CASGPRGRDLPYEQYF
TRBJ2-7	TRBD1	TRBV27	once	TGTGCCAGCAGTTACGGGACAGATAACTACGAGCAGTACTTC	CASSYGTDNYEQYF
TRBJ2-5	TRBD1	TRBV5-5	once	TGTGCCAGCAGCTTGGCGGGACAGGGAGAGACCCAGTACTTC	CASSLAGQGETQYF
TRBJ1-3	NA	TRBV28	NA	TGTGCCAGCAGCCCCGGGGGGGTCGGAAACACCATATATTTT	CASSPGGVGNTIYF
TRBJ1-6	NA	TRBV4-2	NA	TGTGCCAGCAGCCAAGATGGGGGCGGGCATGTTTCACCCCTCCACTTT	CASSQDGGGHVSPLHF
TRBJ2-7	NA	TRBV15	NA	TGTGCCACCAGCTGGGGGGCGAACCCGGTGACCGAGCAGTACTTC	CATSWGANPVTEQYF
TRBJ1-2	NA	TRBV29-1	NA	TGCAGCCACCCCGGGGACCTTGGTGGCTACACCTTC	CSHPGDLGGYTF
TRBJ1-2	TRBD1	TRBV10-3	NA	TGTGCCATCAGGCCGGGACAGGGAAGGGACTACACCTTC	CAIRPGQGRDYTF
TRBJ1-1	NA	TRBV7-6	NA	TGTGCCAGCAGCTCCGTGAGCACTGAAGCTTTCTTT	CASSSVSTEAFF
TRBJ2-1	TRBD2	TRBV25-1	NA	TGTGCCAGCAGCCGGGACTATACCGTCGATGAGCAGTTCTTC	CASSRDYTVDEQFF
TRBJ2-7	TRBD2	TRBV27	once	TGTGCCAGCAGTCCCTCCCCGACTAGCGGGTACGAGCAGTACTTC	CASSPSPTSGYEQYF
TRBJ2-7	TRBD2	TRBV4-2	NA	TGTGCCAGCAGCCAGACCGGGACTAGCGCCTACGAGCAGTACTTC	CASSQTGTSAYEQYF
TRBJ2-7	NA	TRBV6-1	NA	TGTGCCAGCAGTGAGGACGAGGGGGGCCCCTACGAGCAGTACTTC	CASSEDEGGPYEQYF
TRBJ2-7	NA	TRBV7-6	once	TGTGCCAGCAGCTCAATCCGTGACAGGTTCTACGAGCAGTACTTC	CASSSIRDRFYEQYF
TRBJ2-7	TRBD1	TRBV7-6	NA	TGTGCCAGCAGCTTCCTACAGGGGAGCGAGCAGTACTTC	CASSFLQGSEQYF
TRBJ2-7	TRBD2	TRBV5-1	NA	TGCGCCAGCAGCGAGGGACTAGCTACCTACGAGCAGTACTTC	CASSEGLATYEQYF
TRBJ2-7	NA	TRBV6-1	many	TGTGCCAGCGAGGGTACCAAGAGCTCCTACGAGCAGTACTTC	CASEGTKSSYEQYF
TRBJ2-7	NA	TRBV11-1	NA	TGTGCCAGCAGCTTAGATCGAGTACAATCCTACGAGCAGTACTTC	CASSLDRVQSYEQYF
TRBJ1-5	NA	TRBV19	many	TGTGCCACCACAGATTTTTATCAGCCCCAGCATTTT	CATTDFYQPQHF
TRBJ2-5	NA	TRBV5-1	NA	TGCGCCAGCAGCTCGCAGGGCGCCCCGGGAGAGACCCAGTACTTC	CASSSQGAPGETQYF
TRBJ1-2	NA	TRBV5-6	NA	TGTGCCAGCAGCTTGTCGGTTTTCAGGGTGGGCTATGGCTACACCTTC	CASSLSVFRVGYGYTF
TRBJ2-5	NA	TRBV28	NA	TGTGCCAGCAGTTCGGACAGAGAATTGAGGGAGGCCCAGTACTTC	CASSSDRELREAQYF
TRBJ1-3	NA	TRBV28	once	TGTGCCAGCAGCCCTCCTCCGGGTGGAAACACCATATATTTT	CASSPPPGGNTIYF
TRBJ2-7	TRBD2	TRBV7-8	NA	TGTGCCAGCAGCACCTCCCCGGCGGGAGGACGGTACGAGCAGTACTTC	CASSTSPAGGRYEQYF
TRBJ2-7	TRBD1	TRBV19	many	TGTGCCAGTAGTGGACAGGCTAACACCTACGAGCAGTACTTC	CASSGQANTYEQYF
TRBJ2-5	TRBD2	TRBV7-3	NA	TGTGCCAGCAGCCGGGGAGCGGGAGCGGGAGAGACCCAGTACTTC	CASSRGAGAGETQYF
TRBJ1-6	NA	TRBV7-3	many	TGTGCCAGCAGCTCCGGGGCTTATAATTCACCCCTCCACTTT	CASSSGAYNSPLHF
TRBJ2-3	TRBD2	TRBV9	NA	TGTGCCAGCAGCGTAACGGGACTAGCGGGAACAGATACGCAGTATTTT	CASSVTGLAGTDTQYF
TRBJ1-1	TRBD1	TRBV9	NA	TGTGCCAGCAGCGTCTCAGGGGGTGGCACTGAAGCTTTCTTT	CASSVSGGGTEAFF
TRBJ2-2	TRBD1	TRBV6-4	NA	TGTGCCAGCAGTGAGACAGGGGAGAACACCGGGGAGCTGTTTTTT	CASSETGENTGELFF
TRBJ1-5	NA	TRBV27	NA	TGTGCCAGCAGTGCGGGGACCATGGGCAATCAGCCCCAGCATTTT	CASSAGTMGNQPQHF
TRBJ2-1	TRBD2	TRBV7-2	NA	TGTGCCAGCAGACCTGGGGGACTAGTGTACAATGAGCAGTTCTTC	CASRPGGLVYNEQFF
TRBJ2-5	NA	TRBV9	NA	TGTGCCAGCAGCGTAGGGTTAGCGGTGAACCAAGAGACCCAGTACTTC	CASSVGLAVNQETQYF
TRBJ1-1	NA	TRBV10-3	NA	TGTGCCATCAGTGAGGTTACCGAGGTCGGTGAAGCTTTCTTT	CAISEVTEVGEAFF
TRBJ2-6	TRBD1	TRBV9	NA	TGTGCCAGCAGCGCCCGACAGGGGGCACATGGAGGGGCCAACGTCCTGACTTTC	CASSARQGAHGGANVLTF
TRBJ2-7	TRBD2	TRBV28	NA	TGTGCCAGCAGGGGGGCGAAGCGGGAGTTTCACGAGCAGTACTTC	CASRGAKREFHEQYF